The 22 T cell receptor beta chains below come from one sample, sequenced in a study of beta chain features in type 1 diabetes. Expressed TCRB transcripts were sequenced because the isolated RNA had all been reverse transcribed beforehand. TCRdb's copy holds only in-frame clones and misses some; the assay was immunoSEQ multiplex PCR. In the table there are 900,000 or so clones, 17% of which are singletons. Sequencing was done on a sample of naive CD4+ T cells from blood. The receptors here all came from a young woman in good health.

This clone was observed a few times. V and J are TRBV19 and TRBJ2-1; TRBD2 agrees at 15 bases. Germline CDR1 is LNHDA and CDR2 is SQIVND (reference sequence). The CDR3 contains 16 residues. The V gene end was trimmed by 8 bases and the J gene end by 3 bases; junction bases not matched to a gene: 5. The CDR3 spells CASRGTSGRLYNEQFF. In nucleotides, the CDR3 is TGTGCCAGTCGCGGGACTAGCGGGAGGCTCTACAATGAGCAGTTCTTC.

This clone was picked up a small number of times. This chain joins TRBV5-1 and TRBJ2-3; D possibly corresponds to TRBD1 (6 bases). Trimming shortened V by 1 base and J by 3 bases, and 15 bases separated the two germline ends. The CDR3 contains 16 residues. CDR1 is SGHRS and CDR2 is YFSETQ in the germline V gene. The CDR3 region is CASSLYVTTGTDTQYF. The CDR3 DNA follows: TGCGCCAGCAGCTTGTACGTCACTACAGGGACAGATACGCAGTATTTT.

The V and J genes are TRBV20-1 and TRBJ2-5; D unclear. Matching the DNA end better, TRBJ2-7 makes the J call doubtful. Per germline, CDR1 DFQATT and CDR2 SNEGSKA (reference sequence). This CDR3 is 10 amino acids long. CDR3: CSANWYEQYF. CDR3 DNA: TGCAGTGCTAACTGGTACGAGCAGTACTTC.

The chain has TRBV5-1 and TRBJ1-4; possibly TRBD1 for D (5 bases). V lost 1 base and J lost 6, with 10 bases in between. The V gene's germline CDR1 is SGHRS and CDR2 YFSETQ. This CDR3 contains 14 residues. This CDR3 is CASSLRGGDEKLFF. CDR3 DNA: TGCGCCAGCAGCTTGCGGGGCGGGGATGAAAAACTGTTTTTT.

This chain joins TRBV18 and TRBJ1-5; perhaps TRBD1 as D (5 bases). Germline assignment: CDR1 KGHSH and CDR2 LQKENI. The germline V and J ends were trimmed by 8 bases and 3 bases, with 11 bases remaining between them. This CDR3 is built from 13 residues. CDR3 in amino acids: CASHDSNNQPQHF. The CDR3 DNA reads TGTGCCAGCCACGACAGCAACAATCAGCCCCAGCATTTT.

The chain employs TRBV7-3 and TRBJ1-1; D unresolved. This CDR3 comprises 21 residues. Deletions cut 1 base from V and 7 bases from J, with 34 bases between. Looked up from germline, CDR1 is SGHTA and CDR2 is FQGTGA. The CDR3 nucleotides are TGTGCCAGCAGCTTAAATGTCTATCGAGGGTCACCTCATCCCGTAATTGTTGAAGCTTTCTTT. It encodes CASSLNVYRGSPHPVIVEAFF.

This clone has a handful of counts. In DNA form, the CDR3 reads TGTGCCATCAGCCCAAGTCTCACAGATACGCAGTATTTT. Translated: CAISPSLTDTQYF. V and J are TRBV10-3 and TRBJ2-3; D not resolved. Per germline, CDR1 ENHRY and CDR2 SYGVKD. V was cut by 6 bases and J by 2 bases, with 9 bases left in between. The CDR3 extends over 13 amino acids.

The rearrangement links TRBV28 to TRBJ2-7; TRBD2 is a possible D gene (7 bases). Germline V gene data show CDR1 as MDHEN and CDR2 as SYDVKM. CDR3 length equals 14 residues. V was trimmed by 4 bases and J by 4 bases, leaving 14 bases between them. The CDR3 is CASSSSGGRYEQYF. The CDR3 DNA reads TGTGCCAGCAGTTCGTCGGGGGGCAGGTACGAGCAGTACTTC.

This chain links TRBV23-1 with TRBJ2-3, with a possible D match to TRBD2 (6 bases). TRBV23-1 is an open reading frame, and its role is uncertain. The CDR3 has 15 amino acids. With 8 bases removed from V and 2 bases from J, the gap between germline ends came to 17 bases. The CDR3: CASGRGGTPTDTQYF. The DNA for the CDR3 is TGCGCCAGCGGGCGGGGCGGAACTCCCACAGATACGCAGTATTTT.

The chain employs TRBV5-1 and TRBJ2-1; D call uncertain. The CDR3 is 14 amino acids. The V gene lost 1 base and the J gene lost 6 bases, with 11 bases spanning the gap. Germline V gene data show CDR1 as SGHRS and CDR2 as YFSETQ. CDR3 in amino acids: CASSLSLAPNEQFF. The CDR3 coding sequence is TGCGCCAGCAGCTTGAGCTTAGCACCCAATGAGCAGTTCTTC.

This clone has more than one count but fewer than ten. The chain links TRBV7-9 to TRBJ2-1; TRBD2 agrees at 8 bases. CDR1 and CDR2 (germline): SEHNR, FQNEAQ (reference sequence). This CDR3 region has 14 residues. V was clipped by 3 bases and J by 12 bases; unmatched bases: 10. The chain's CDR3 is CASSFLGREDGQFF. The DNA for the CDR3 is TGTGCCAGCAGCTTTTTGGGGCGGGAGGACGGGCAGTTCTTC. The full variable domain, rest sourced from reference TRBV7-9 and TRBJ2-1, is DTGVSQNPRHKITKRGQNVTFRCDPISEHNRLYWYRQTLGQGPEFLTYFQNEAQLEKSRLLSDRFSAERPKGSFSTLEIQRTEQGDSAMYLCASSFLGREDGQFFGPGTRLTVL.

The V call is TRBV2, the J call TRBJ1-1; 9 bases line up with TRBD1. From germline, CDR1 is SNHLY and CDR2 FYNNEI. The CDR3 consists of 15 residues. V dropped 5 bases and J dropped 0; count of bases not matched to a gene: 4. CDR3 DNA: TGTGCCAGCAGTCGTGGACAGGGGATGAACACTGAAGCTTTCTTT. It encodes CASSRGQGMNTEAFF.

V usage is TRBV4-3 and J usage is TRBJ2-3, with 12 nucleotides matching TRBD2. The CDR3 is 15 amino acids. The trim removed 3 bases at V and 4 bases at J, leaving 2 bases unmatched. Germline V gene data show CDR1 as LGHNA and CDR2 as YSLEER. DNA of the CDR3: TGCGCCAGCAGCCAGACTAGCGGGAGACCAGATACGCAGTATTTT. Translated, it gives CASSQTSGRPDTQYF.

V is TRBV28 and J is TRBJ1-1, with D perhaps matching TRBD1 (5 bases). This CDR3 is built from 16 residues. V dropped 5 bases and J dropped 1 base, with 17 bases sitting between them. CDR1 and CDR2 from the germline V gene are MDHEN and SYDVKM. Written as DNA, the CDR3 is TGTGCCAGCAGTCCCGTCCCCGGGACCTGGAACACTGAAGCTTTCTTT. Protein product: CASSPVPGTWNTEAFF.

This clone has a handful of counts. V is TRBV2 and J is TRBJ2-1; the match to TRBD2 covers 12 bases. Germline values: CDR1 SNHLY, CDR2 FYNNEI. Trimming removed 7 bases from V and 2 bases from J; junction bases left unmatched: 6. The CDR3 totals 16 residues. CDR3 nucleotides: TGTGCCAGCATGCCTAGCGGGAGGGGGGCCTACAATGAGCAGTTCTTC. Translating it yields CASMPSGRGAYNEQFF.

The rearrangement links TRBV28 to TRBJ2-7; 13 positions agree with TRBD2. This CDR3 spans 16 amino acids. Trimming cost V 4 bases and J 3 bases; bases outside gene matches: 6. Per the germline V gene, CDR1 is MDHEN and CDR2 is SYDVKM. CDR3 bases: TGTGCCAGCAGTTCCAACCGACTAGCGGGAGGCTACGAGCAGTACTTC. Protein product: CASSSNRLAGGYEQYF. The whole variable domain, filled in from reference TRBV28 and TRBJ2-7, reads DVKVTQSSRYLVKRTGEKVFLECVQDMDHENMFWYRQDPGLGLRLIYFSYDVKMKEKGDIPEGYSVSREKKERFSLILESASTNQTSMYLCASSSNRLAGGYEQYFGPGTRLTVT.

This clone has more than one count but fewer than ten. The gene calls are TRBV9 and TRBJ2-1; TRBD2 agrees at 9 bases. The CDR3 contains 14 residues. V lost 4 bases to trimming and J lost 5 bases; unmatched junction nucleotides: 4. Germline CDR1 is SGDLS and CDR2 is YYNGEE. Here the CDR3 reads CASSLSGRDNEQFF. The CDR3 DNA reads TGTGCCAGCAGCCTTAGCGGGAGAGACAATGAGCAGTTCTTC.

This clone came up a few times. This chain uses TRBV19 with TRBJ2-7; D possibly corresponds to TRBD2 (6 bases). CDR3 length equals 13 residues. V was trimmed by 2 bases and J by 3 bases, leaving 8 bases between them. Germline-derived CDR1 and CDR2 are LNHDA and SQIVND (reference sequence). The CDR3 sequence is CASSIRAGYEQYF. CDR3 DNA sequence: TGTGCCAGTAGTATAAGAGCGGGCTACGAGCAGTACTTC.

The V and J genes are TRBV6-5 and TRBJ2-5; no definite D call. The V end was cut by 5 bases, the J end by 1 base, with 11 bases between. CDR1 and CDR2 from the germline V gene are MNHEY and SVGAGI. The CDR3 length is 14 residues. This CDR3 reads CASSETGSQETQYF. CDR3 DNA: TGTGCCAGCAGTGAGACCGGGTCCCAAGAGACCCAGTACTTC.

This clone has ten or more counts. Other DNA sequences from this sample encode an identical CDR3 as well. This chain links TRBV10-3 with TRBJ1-1, with 7 bases fitting TRBD1. This CDR3 has 13 amino acids. V shed 4 bases, J shed 3 bases, and the junction held 2 bases outside the gene matches. The germline gives CDR1 ENHRY, CDR2 SYGVKD. The CDR3 reads CAISGTGDTEAFF. The CDR3 nucleotides read TGTGCCATCAGTGGAACAGGGGACACTGAAGCTTTCTTT.

The table lists this clone with a few counts. The junction shows a germline mismatch at one end, possibly a read error. The chain carries TRBV4-2 and TRBJ2-7; 9 bases agree with TRBD2. The CDR3 loop spans 16 amino acids. The germline CDR1 and CDR2 sequences are LGHNA and YNFKEQ. In DNA form, the CDR3 reads TGTGCCAGCAGGCAAGAAGAGACTAGCGGCCCCTACGAGCAGTACTTC. Translating gives CASRQEETSGPYEQYF.

This clone turned up a few times. The chain joins TRBV5-1 to TRBJ2-1, with unresolved D. CDR1 and CDR2 from the germline V gene are SGHRS and YFSETQ. Between the trimmed V and J ends, which lost 2 bases and 6 bases, there was a span of 15 bases. The CDR3 runs 15 residues. The CDR3 loop is CASSFQLVPLNEQFF. The CDR3 coding sequence is TGCGCCAGCAGCTTCCAGCTAGTCCCACTCAATGAGCAGTTCTTC.